The clone carrying this T cell receptor (beta chain) was recorded a few times. The data are from a study of blood T cells in healthy people across ages. A second PCR, run for about 7 to 11 cycles, used a sample-barcoded 5' primer plus a J-beta primer mix. One entry per CDR3 protein, called by TCRdb with MiXCR from the 5' RACE reads. The sample carries around 1,100,000 distinct CDR3 sequences, under 40% recorded once. The CDR3 runs 15 residues. CDR1 is SGHRS, CDR2 YFSETQ, per germline. Trimming left V 0 bases short and J 3 bases short, with 12 bases between. This TCR derives from a man between 18 and 35 years old in good health. The V call is TRBV5-1, the J call TRBJ1-1, with a tentative D call TRBD1 (5 bases). Sequences were obtained from blood. CDR3 DNA sequence: TGCGCCAGCAGCTTGGATGGGGGAGGGGACACTGAAGCTTTCTTT. It codes for CASSLDGGGDTEAFF.